This T cell receptor beta chain was identified during a study of blood T cell repertoires in COVID-19. For the study at large: Italy, Spain and the United States were the sources of the convalescent and acute COVID-19 samples.

Per the study methods: Reference gene primer amplification yielded estimated nucleated cell counts. Measured with immunoSEQ multiplex PCR; TCRdb has only the in-frame clones, and not every one. The V and J calls and clone size were taken over from that table, and D and trimming were inferred from the DNA. This table has around 470,000 clones, about 92% appearing once. Recruits, aged about 18 to 89 years, lived in some 25 US areas. Germline V gives CDR1 MNHEY, CDR2 SVGEGT. Trimming cost V 2 bases and J 11 bases, with 15 bases left between them. The length of the CDR3 is 13 residues. This receptor was taken from a man in his late teens or twenties who had recovered from COVID-19. The chain has TRBV6-2 or TRBV6-3 and TRBJ1-1; D may be TRBD1 (5 bases). The specimen was PBMCs or T cells enriched from blood (not recorded which). CDR3 bases: TGTGCCAGCAGTTACATGGGGCGGATTGCGGCTTTCTTT. Its translation: CASSYMGRIAAFF.